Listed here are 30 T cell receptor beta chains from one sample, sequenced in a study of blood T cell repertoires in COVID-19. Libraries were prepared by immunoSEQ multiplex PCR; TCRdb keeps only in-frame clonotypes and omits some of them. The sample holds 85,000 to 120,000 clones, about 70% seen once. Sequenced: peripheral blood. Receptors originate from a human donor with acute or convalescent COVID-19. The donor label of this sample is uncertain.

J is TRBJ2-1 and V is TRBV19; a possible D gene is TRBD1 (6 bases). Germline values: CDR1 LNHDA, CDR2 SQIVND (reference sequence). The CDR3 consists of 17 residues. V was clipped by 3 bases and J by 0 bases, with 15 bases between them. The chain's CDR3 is CASSMFTGSISYNEQFF. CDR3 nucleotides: TGTGCCAGTAGTATGTTCACAGGGTCGATCTCCTACAATGAGCAGTTCTTC. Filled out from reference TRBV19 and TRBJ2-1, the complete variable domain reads DGGITQSPKYLFRKEGQNVTLSCEQNLNHDAMYWYRQDPGQGLRLIYYSQIVNDFQKGDIAEGYSVSREKKESFPLTVTSAQKNPTAFYLCASSMFTGSISYNEQFFGPGTRLTVL.

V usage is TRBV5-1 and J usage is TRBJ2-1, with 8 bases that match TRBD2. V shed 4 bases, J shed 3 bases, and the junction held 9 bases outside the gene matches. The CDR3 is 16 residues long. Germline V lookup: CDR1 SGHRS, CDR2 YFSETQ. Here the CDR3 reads CASSRIRGGRYNEQFF. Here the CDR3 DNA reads TGCGCCAGCAGCCGGATTCGGGGGGGCCGCTACAATGAGCAGTTCTTC. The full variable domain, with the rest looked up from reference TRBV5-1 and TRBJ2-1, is KAGVTQTPRYLIKTRGQQVTLSCSPISGHRSVSWYQQTPGQGLQFLFEYFSETQRNKGNFPGRFSGRQFSNSRSEMNVSTLELGDSALYLCASSRIRGGRYNEQFFGPGTRLTVL.

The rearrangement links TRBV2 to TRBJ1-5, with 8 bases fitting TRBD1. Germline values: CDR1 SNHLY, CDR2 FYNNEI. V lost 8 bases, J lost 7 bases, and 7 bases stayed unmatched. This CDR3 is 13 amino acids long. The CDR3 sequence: CASGQGTEQPQHF. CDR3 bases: TGTGCCAGCGGACAGGGCACGGAACAGCCCCAGCATTTT.

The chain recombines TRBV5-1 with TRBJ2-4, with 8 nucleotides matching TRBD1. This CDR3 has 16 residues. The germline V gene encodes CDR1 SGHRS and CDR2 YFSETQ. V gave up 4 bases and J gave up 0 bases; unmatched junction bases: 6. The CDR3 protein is CASSPGQDLAKNIQYF. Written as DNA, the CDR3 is TGCGCCAGCAGCCCGGGACAGGATTTAGCCAAAAACATTCAGTACTTC.

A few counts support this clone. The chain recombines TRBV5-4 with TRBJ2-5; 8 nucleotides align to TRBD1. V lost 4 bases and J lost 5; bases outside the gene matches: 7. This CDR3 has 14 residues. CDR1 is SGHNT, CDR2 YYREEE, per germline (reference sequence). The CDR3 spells CASSSRDRSETQYF. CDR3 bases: TGTGCCAGCAGCAGTCGGGACAGGTCGGAGACCCAGTACTTC.

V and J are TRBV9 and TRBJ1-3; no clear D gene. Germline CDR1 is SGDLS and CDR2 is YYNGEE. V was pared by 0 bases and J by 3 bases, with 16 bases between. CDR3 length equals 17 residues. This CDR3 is CASSVGGGIGGGNTIYF. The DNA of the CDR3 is TGTGCCAGCAGCGTAGGCGGAGGGATCGGCGGTGGAAACACCATATATTTT.

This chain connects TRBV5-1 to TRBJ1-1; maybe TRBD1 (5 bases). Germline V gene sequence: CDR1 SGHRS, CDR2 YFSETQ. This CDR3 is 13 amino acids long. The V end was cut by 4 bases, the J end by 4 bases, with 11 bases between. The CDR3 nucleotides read TGCGCCAGCAGCCAACAGGACGGCACTGAAGCTTTCTTT. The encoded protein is CASSQQDGTEAFF.

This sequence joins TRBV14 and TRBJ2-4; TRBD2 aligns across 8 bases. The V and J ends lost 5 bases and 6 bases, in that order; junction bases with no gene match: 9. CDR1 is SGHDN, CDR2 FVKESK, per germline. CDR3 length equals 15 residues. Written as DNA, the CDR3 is TGTGCCAGCAGCGCAAGCGTCGGGGGGGTAAACATTCAGTACTTC. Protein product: CASSASVGGVNIQYF.

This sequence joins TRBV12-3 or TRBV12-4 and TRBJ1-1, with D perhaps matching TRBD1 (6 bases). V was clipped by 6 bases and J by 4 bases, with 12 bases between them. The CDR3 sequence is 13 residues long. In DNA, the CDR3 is TGTGCCAGCAGATGGACAGATAGCACTGAAGCTTTCTTT. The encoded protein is CASRWTDSTEAFF.

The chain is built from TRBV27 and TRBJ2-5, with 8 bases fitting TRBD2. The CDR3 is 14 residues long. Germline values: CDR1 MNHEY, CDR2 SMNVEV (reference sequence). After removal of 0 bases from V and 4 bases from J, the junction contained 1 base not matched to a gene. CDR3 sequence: CASSLSSGGETQYF. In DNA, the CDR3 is TGTGCCAGCAGTTTATCGAGCGGGGGAGAGACCCAGTACTTC.

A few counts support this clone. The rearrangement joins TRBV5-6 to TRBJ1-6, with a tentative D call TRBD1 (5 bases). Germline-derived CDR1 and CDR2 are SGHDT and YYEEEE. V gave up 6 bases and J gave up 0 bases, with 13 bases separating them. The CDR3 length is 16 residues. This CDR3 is CASTAQGTSYNSPLHF. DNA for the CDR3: TGTGCCAGCACTGCGCAGGGCACCTCCTATAATTCACCCCTCCACTTT. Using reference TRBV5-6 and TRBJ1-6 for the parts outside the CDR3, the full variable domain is DAGVTQSPTHLIKTRGQQVTLRCSPKSGHDTVSWYQQALGQGPQFIFQYYEEEERQRGNFPDRFSGHQFPNYSSELNVNALLLGDSALYLCASTAQGTSYNSPLHFGNGTRLTVT.

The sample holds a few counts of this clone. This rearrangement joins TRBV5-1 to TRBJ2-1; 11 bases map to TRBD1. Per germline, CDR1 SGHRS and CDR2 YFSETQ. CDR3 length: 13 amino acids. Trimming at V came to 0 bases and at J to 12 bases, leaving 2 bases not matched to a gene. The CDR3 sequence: CASSLGTGGGQFF. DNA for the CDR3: TGCGCCAGCAGCTTGGGGACAGGGGGCGGGCAGTTCTTC.

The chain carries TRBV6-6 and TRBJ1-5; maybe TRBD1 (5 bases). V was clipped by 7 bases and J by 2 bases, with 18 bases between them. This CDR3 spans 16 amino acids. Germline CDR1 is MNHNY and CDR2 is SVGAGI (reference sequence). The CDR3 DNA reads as TGTGCCAGCAAAGCCGGGACCGCGGGGGGCAATCAGCCCCAGCATTTT. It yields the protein CASKAGTAGGNQPQHF.

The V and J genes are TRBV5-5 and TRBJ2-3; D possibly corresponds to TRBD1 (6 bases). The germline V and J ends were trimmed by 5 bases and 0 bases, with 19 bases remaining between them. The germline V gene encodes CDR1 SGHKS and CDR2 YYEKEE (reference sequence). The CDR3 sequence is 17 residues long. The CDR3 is CASRAGAPASSTDTQYF. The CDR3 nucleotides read TGTGCCAGCAGGGCAGGGGCCCCTGCCAGTAGCACAGATACGCAGTATTTT.

This CDR3 reads CASRGTSGGNEQFF. In nucleotides, the CDR3 is TGTGCCAGCAGAGGGACTAGCGGGGGAAATGAGCAGTTCTTC. This chain uses TRBV28 with TRBJ2-1; 14 positions agree with TRBD2. There are 14 residues in the CDR3. With 6 bases clipped from V and 7 bases from J, the junction kept 2 bases outside the gene matches. Germline V gives CDR1 MDHEN, CDR2 SYDVKM.

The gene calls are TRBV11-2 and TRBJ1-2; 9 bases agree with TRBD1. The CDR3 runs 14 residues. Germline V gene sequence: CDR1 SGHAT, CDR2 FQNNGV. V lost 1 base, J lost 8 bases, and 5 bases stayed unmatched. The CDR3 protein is CASSLGGQGGGYTF. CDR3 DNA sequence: TGTGCCAGCAGCTTAGGGGGACAGGGAGGCGGCTACACCTTC.

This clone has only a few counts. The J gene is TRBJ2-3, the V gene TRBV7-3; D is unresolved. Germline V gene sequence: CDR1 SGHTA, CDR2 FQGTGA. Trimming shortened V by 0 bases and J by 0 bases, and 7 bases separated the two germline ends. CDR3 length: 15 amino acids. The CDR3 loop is CASSLTFLSTDTQYF. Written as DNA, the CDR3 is TGTGCCAGCAGCTTAACGTTCCTTAGCACAGATACGCAGTATTTT.

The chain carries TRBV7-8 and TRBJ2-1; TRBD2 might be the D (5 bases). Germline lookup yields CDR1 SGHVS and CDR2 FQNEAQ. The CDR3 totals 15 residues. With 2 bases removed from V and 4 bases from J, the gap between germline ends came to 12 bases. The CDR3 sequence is CASSLKRTQYNEQFF. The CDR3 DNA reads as TGTGCCAGCAGCTTAAAGCGGACCCAATACAATGAGCAGTTCTTC.

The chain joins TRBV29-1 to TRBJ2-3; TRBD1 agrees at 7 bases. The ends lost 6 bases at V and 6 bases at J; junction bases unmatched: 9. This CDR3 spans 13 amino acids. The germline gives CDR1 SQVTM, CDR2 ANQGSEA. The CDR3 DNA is TGCAGCGTGTGCAGGGGGAATAAGGATACGCAGTATTTT. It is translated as CSVCRGNKDTQYF.

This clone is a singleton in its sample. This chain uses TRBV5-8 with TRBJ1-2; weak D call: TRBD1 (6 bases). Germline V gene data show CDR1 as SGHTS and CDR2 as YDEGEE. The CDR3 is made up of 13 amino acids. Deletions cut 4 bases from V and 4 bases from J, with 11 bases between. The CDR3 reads CASSQEGGYGYTF. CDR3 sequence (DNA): TGTGCCAGCAGCCAAGAAGGGGGCTATGGCTACACCTTC.

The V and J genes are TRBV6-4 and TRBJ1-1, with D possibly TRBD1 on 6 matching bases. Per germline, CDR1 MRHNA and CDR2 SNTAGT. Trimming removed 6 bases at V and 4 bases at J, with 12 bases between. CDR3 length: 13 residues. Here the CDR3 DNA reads TGTGCCAGCAGGGAACAGGGTTCCACTGAAGCTTTCTTT. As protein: CASREQGSTEAFF.

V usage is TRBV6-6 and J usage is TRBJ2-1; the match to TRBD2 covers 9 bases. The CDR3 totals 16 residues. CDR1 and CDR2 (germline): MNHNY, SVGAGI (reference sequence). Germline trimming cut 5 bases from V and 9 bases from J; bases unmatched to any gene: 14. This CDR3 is CASSPPGRGGPSEQFF. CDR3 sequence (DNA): TGTGCCAGCAGTCCACCCGGGCGGGGGGGCCCGAGTGAGCAGTTCTTC.

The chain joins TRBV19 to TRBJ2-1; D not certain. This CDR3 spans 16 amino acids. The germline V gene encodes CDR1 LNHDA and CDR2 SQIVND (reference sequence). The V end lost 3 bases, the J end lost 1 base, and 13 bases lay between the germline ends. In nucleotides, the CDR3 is TGTGCCAGTAGTATCTGGCCAGGTGCTTCCTACAATGAGCAGTTCTTC. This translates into CASSIWPGASYNEQFF.

The CDR3 DNA follows: TGCACCAGCAGCCCGACTCACAAGGGGATTGAGCAGTTCTTC. It yields the protein CTSSPTHKGIEQFF. The chain combines TRBV1 with TRBJ2-1; the D call TRBD1 from the table was never checked on the DNA. TRBV1 is termed a pseudogene. This CDR3 is built from 14 residues.

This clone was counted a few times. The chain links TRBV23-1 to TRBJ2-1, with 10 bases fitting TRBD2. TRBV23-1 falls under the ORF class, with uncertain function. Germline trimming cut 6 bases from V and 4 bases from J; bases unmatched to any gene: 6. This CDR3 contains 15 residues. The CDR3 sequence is CASSQAGGSYNEQFF. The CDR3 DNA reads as TGCGCCAGCAGCCAAGCGGGGGGGTCTTACAATGAGCAGTTCTTC.

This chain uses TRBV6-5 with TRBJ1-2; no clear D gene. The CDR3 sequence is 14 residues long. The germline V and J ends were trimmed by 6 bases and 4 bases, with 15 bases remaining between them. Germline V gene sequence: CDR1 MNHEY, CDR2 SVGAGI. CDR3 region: CASRGGLGGYGYTF. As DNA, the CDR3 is TGTGCCAGCAGAGGCGGCCTAGGAGGCTATGGCTACACCTTC.

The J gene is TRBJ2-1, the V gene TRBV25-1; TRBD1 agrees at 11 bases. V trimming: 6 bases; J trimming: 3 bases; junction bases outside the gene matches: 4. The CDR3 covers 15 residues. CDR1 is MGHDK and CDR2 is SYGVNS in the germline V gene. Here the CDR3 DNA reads TGTGCCAGCAGGGGACAGGGGGGGATCTACAATGAGCAGTTCTTC. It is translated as CASRGQGGIYNEQFF.

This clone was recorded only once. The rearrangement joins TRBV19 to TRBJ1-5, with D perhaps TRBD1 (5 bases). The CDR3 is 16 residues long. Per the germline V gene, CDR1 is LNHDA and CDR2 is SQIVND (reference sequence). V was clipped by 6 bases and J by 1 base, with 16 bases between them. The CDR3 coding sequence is TGTGCCAGTAGCTTCCTGGGGGGGAGAAGCAATCAGCCCCAGCATTTT. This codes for CASSFLGGRSNQPQHF.

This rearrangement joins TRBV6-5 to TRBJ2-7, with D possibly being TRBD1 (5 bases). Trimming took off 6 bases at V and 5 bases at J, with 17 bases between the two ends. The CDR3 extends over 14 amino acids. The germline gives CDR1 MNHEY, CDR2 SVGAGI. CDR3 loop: CASRALQGVHEQYF. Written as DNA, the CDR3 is TGTGCCAGCAGAGCTTTGCAGGGTGTCCACGAGCAGTACTTC.

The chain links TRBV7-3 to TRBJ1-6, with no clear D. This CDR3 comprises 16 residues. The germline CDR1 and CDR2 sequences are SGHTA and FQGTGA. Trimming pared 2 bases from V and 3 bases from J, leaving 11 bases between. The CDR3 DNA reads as TGTGCCAGCAGCTTAGACCCACGGGGCTATAATTCACCCCTCCACTTT. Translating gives CASSLDPRGYNSPLHF.